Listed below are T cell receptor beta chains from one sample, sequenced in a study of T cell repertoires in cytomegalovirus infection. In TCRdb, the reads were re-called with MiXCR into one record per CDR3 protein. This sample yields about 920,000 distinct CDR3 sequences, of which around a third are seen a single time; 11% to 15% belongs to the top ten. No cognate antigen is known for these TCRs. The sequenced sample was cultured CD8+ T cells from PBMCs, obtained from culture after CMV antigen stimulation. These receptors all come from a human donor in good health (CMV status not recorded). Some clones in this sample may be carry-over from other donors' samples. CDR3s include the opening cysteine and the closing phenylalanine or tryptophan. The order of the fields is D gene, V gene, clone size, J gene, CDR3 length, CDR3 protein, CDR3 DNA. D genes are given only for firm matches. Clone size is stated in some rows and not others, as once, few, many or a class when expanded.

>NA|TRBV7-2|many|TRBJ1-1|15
CASSLMYGMNTEAFF
TGTGCCAGCAGCTTAATGTACGGGATGAACACTGAAGCTTTCTTT
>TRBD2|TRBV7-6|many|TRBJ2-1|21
CASSLSRPGLAGESSYNEQFF
TGTGCCAGCAGCTTATCTAGGCCGGGACTAGCGGGGGAGAGCTCCTACAATGAGCAGTTCTTC
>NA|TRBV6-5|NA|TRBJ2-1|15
CASISRDKGYNEQFF
TGTGCCAGCATCTCCCGGGACAAGGGCTACAATGAGCAGTTCTTC
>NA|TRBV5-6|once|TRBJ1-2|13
CASSTRSWHGYTF
TGTGCCAGCAGCACCCGGAGTTGGCATGGCTACACCTTC
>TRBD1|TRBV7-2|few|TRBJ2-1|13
CASSTGVYNEQFF
TGTGCCAGCAGTACAGGGGTTTACAATGAGCAGTTCTTC
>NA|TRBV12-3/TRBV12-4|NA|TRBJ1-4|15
CASRESWGLGEKLFF
TGTGCCAGCAGGGAATCGTGGGGTTTAGGTGAAAAACTGTTTTTT
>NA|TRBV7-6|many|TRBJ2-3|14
CASSLNWITDTQYF
TGTGCCAGCAGCTTAAACTGGATCACAGATACGCAGTATTTT
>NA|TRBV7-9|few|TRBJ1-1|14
CASSRRGRDTEAFF
TGTGCCAGCAGCCGACGGGGGCGAGACACTGAAGCTTTCTTT
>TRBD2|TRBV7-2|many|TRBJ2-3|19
CASSLVGLAGNKFTDTQYF
TGTGCCAGCAGCTTAGTTGGACTAGCGGGAAACAAATTCACAGATACGCAGTATTTT
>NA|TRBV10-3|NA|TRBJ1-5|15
CAISESRGRDQPQHF
TGTGCCATCAGTGAGTCCCGGGGGAGGGATCAGCCCCAGCATTTT
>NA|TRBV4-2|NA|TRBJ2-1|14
CASSQDGVYNEQFF
TGTGCCAGCAGCCAAGATGGAGTTTACAATGAGCAGTTCTTC
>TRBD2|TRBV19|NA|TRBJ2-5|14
CASSELAGQETQYF
TGTGCCAGTAGTGAACTAGCGGGACAAGAGACCCAGTACTTC
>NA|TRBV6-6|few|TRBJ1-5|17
CASSYSRDHGSNQPQHF
TGTGCCAGCAGTTACTCGCGGGACCACGGGAGCAATCAGCCCCAGCATTTT
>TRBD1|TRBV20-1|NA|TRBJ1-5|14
CSARDGTVNQPQHF
TGCAGTGCTAGAGACGGGACAGTAAATCAGCCCCAGCATTTT
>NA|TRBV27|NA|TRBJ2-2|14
CASRVGLGTGELFF
TGTGCCAGCAGGGTGGGACTGGGAACCGGGGAGCTGTTTTTT
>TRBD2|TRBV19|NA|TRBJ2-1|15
CASSISGSTYNEQFF
TGTGCCAGTAGTATTAGCGGGTCCACCTACAATGAGCAGTTCTTC
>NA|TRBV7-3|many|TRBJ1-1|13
CASSFTANTEAFF
TGTGCCAGCAGCTTCACAGCGAACACTGAAGCTTTCTTT